The 21 T cell receptor beta chains presented below share a single source sample, sequenced in a study of T-cell memory formation after mild COVID-19. TCRdb re-analysed the 5' RACE reads in MiXCR, keeping a single row per CDR3 protein. The table has about 410,000 distinct CDR3 sequences, 20% to 25% seen once. Sequencing was done on a sample of PBMCs or a T cell subset sorted from them (not recorded which). Every receptor here comes from an adult woman who had mild COVID-19 (a few samples of this study predate the infection). Cell type and time point are not known.

This chain joins TRBV11-2 and TRBJ2-5; 7 bases line up with TRBD1. From germline, CDR1 is SGHAT and CDR2 FQNNGV. The CDR3 spans 14 residues. The V gene end was trimmed by 5 bases and the J gene end by 1 base; junction bases not matched to a gene: 4. The CDR3 DNA follows: TGTGCCAGCAGCCGTCGGGACAGCCAAGAGACCCAGTACTTC. It specifies CASSRRDSQETQYF.

This chain uses TRBV6-5 with TRBJ1-2, with D perhaps TRBD1 (6 bases). Per germline, CDR1 MNHEY and CDR2 SVGAGI. With 0 bases removed from V and 4 bases from J, the gap between germline ends came to 18 bases. The CDR3 sequence is 17 residues long. CDR3 in amino acids: CASSYSRFGSGAYGYTF. The CDR3 bases are TGTGCCAGCAGTTACTCGCGATTTGGGTCAGGGGCCTATGGCTACACCTTC.

The chain is built from TRBV6-2 or TRBV6-3 and TRBJ2-1; D is perhaps TRBD2 (5 bases). With 6 bases removed from V and 10 bases from J, the gap between germline ends came to 22 bases. Germline values: CDR1 MNHEY, CDR2 SVGEGT. CDR3 length: 15 residues. The CDR3 spells CASSRGEGNLREQFF. DNA of the CDR3: TGTGCCAGCAGCCGGGGTGAGGGTAATTTGCGGGAGCAGTTCTTC.

This clonotype came up a few times. The chain links TRBV7-3 to TRBJ2-7; TRBD1 aligns across 11 bases. The CDR3 is made up of 14 amino acids. Trimming took 5 bases from V and 3 from J; bases not matched to a gene: 3. The germline gives CDR1 SGHTA, CDR2 FQGTGA. The CDR3 nucleotides are TGTGCCAGCAGCCGGACAGGGGGCAACTACGAGCAGTACTTC. Encoded protein: CASSRTGGNYEQYF.

The CDR3 region has the DNA TGTGCCAGCATTCGGAGTCTCAGGGGGCAAGAGACCCAGTACTTC. The encoded protein is CASIRSLRGQETQYF. The chain uses TRBV2 and TRBJ2-5; 7 bases are a match to TRBD1. The CDR3 extends over 15 amino acids. Germline V gene lookup returns CDR1 SNHLY and CDR2 FYNNEI. Germline trimming cut 7 bases from V and 2 bases from J; bases unmatched to any gene: 10. The variable domain in full, with the rest retrieved from reference TRBV2 and TRBJ2-5, is EPEVTQTPSHQVTQMGQEVILRCVPISNHLYFYWYRQILGQKVEFLVSFYNNEISEKSEIFDDQFSVERPDGSNFTLKIRSTKLEDSAMYFCASIRSLRGQETQYFGPGTRLLVL.

The V and J genes are TRBV20-1 and TRBJ1-1; 10 positions agree with TRBD1. Trimming took 5 bases from V and 5 from J; bases not matched to a gene: 5. Germline assignment: CDR1 DFQATT and CDR2 SNEGSKA (reference sequence). The CDR3 has 13 residues. The CDR3 DNA follows: TGCAGTGCTTGGACAGGGGGATGGACTGAAGCTTTCTTT. It translates to CSAWTGGWTEAFF.

This clonotype was found a few times. The chain links TRBV7-3 to TRBJ2-3; the match to TRBD2 covers 13 bases. Trimming removed 4 bases from V and 0 bases from J; junction bases left unmatched: 10. The germline CDR1 and CDR2 sequences are SGHTA and FQGTGA. This CDR3 has 19 amino acids. CDR3 bases: TGTGCCAGCAGCTCACCCCCGTTGACTAGCGGGGGGAGCACAGATACGCAGTATTTT. Its protein product is CASSSPPLTSGGSTDTQYF. Full variable domain (remainder filled in from reference TRBV7-3 and TRBJ2-3): GAGVSQTPSNKVTEKGKYVELRCDPISGHTALYWYRQSLGQGPEFLIYFQGTGAADDSGLPNDRFFAVRPEGSVSTLKIQRTERGDSAVYLCASSSPPLTSGGSTDTQYFGPGTRLTVL.

This clonotype was seen only a few times. V usage is TRBV30 and J usage is TRBJ1-3, with 7 bases identical to TRBD1. Trimming took 8 bases from V and 0 from J; bases not matched to a gene: 1. The CDR3 has 12 residues. CDR1 and CDR2 (germline): GTSNPN, SVGIG (reference sequence). The CDR3 bases are TGTGCCGGGACAGACTCTGGAAACACCATATATTTT. Its protein product is CAGTDSGNTIYF.

This chain links TRBV5-1 with TRBJ2-1, with TRBD1 identical over 8 bases. Per germline, CDR1 SGHRS and CDR2 YFSETQ. The CDR3 consists of 17 residues. J lost 1 base, V lost 4 bases, and 10 bases had no gene match. Here the CDR3 reads CASSPLRGLMSYNEQFF. The CDR3 nucleotides are TGCGCCAGCAGCCCTCTCAGGGGGCTGATGTCCTACAATGAGCAGTTCTTC.

CDR3 region: CASSDGSSGGPPGDEQYF. CDR3 sequence (DNA): TGTGCCAGCAGCGACGGGTCTAGCGGAGGACCACCGGGGGACGAGCAGTACTTC. The genes are TRBV3-1 and TRBJ2-7; 7 nucleotides line up with TRBD2. CDR3 length equals 18 residues. Germline V gene sequence: CDR1 LGHDT, CDR2 YNNKEL (reference sequence). The junction had 21 bases not matched to a gene; V was cut back by 5 bases and J by 5 bases.

This clonotype was recorded a few times. This chain links TRBV20-1 with TRBJ2-5, with unresolved D. Germline CDR1 reads DFQATT; CDR2 reads SNEGSKA (reference sequence). The V gene lost 6 bases and the J gene lost 4 bases, with 9 bases spanning the gap. The CDR3 runs to 11 residues. CDR3 amino acids: CSAPLGETQYF. DNA of the CDR3: TGCAGTGCCCCGTTGGGAGAGACCCAGTACTTC.

CDR3 amino acids: CARVDQTVFTEAFF. The CDR3 DNA reads TGTGCCAGGGTAGATCAAACAGTTTTCACTGAAGCTTTCTTT. J is TRBJ1-1 and V is TRBV2; no clear D. Germline V lookup: CDR1 SNHLY, CDR2 FYNNEI. V was cut by 9 bases and J by 4 bases, with 18 bases left in between. The CDR3 spans 14 residues. Supplemented by reference TRBV2 and TRBJ1-1, the full variable domain reads EPEVTQTPSHQVTQMGQEVILRCVPISNHLYFYWYRQILGQKVEFLVSFYNNEISEKSEIFDDQFSVERPDGSNFTLKIRSTKLEDSAMYFCARVDQTVFTEAFFGQGTRLTVV.

This clonotype was seen only a few times. V usage is TRBV7-3 and J usage is TRBJ1-5; tentative D call: TRBD1 (5 bases). Germline CDR1 SGHTA, CDR2 FQGTGA. V gave up 10 bases and J gave up 3 bases, with 19 bases separating them. The CDR3 has 15 amino acids. CDR3 sequence reads: CATCTADRYNQPQHF. The CDR3 coding sequence is TGTGCCACCTGCACGGCAGACAGATACAATCAGCCCCAGCATTTT.

This clonotype has ten or more counts. The chain is built from TRBV6-2 or TRBV6-3 and TRBJ2-2; no definite D call. V dropped 0 bases and J dropped 7 bases, with 15 bases sitting between them. Looked up from germline, CDR1 is MNHEY and CDR2 is SVGEGT. CDR3 length: 16 amino acids. This CDR3 is CASSYSKAPAGGELFF. As DNA, the CDR3 is TGTGCCAGCAGTTACTCCAAAGCCCCGGCCGGCGGGGAGCTGTTTTTT.

This clonotype was counted only a few times. The chain couples TRBV10-3 to TRBJ2-7, with a possible D match to TRBD2 (5 bases). Germline-derived CDR1 and CDR2 are ENHRY and SYGVKD. This CDR3 is built from 15 residues. The V end was cut by 3 bases, the J end by 1 base, with 13 bases between. CDR3 loop: CAISDRQRLSYEQYF. CDR3 nucleotides: TGTGCCATCAGTGACCGGCAGCGACTATCCTACGAGCAGTACTTC.

The chain recombines TRBV7-8 with TRBJ1-1; D is undetermined. V was cut by 2 bases and J by 6 bases, with 7 bases left in between. This CDR3 has 12 amino acids. Germline assignment: CDR1 SGHVS and CDR2 FQNEAQ. The CDR3 spells CASSLFRAEAFF. As DNA, the CDR3 is TGTGCCAGCAGCTTATTTAGAGCTGAAGCTTTCTTT.

This sequence joins TRBV9 and TRBJ2-3, with TRBD2 matching 7 bases. The germline V gene encodes CDR1 SGDLS and CDR2 YYNGEE. The CDR3 consists of 17 residues. J was trimmed by 0 bases and V by 0 bases; bases with no gene match: 7. DNA for the CDR3: TGTGCCAGCAGCGTAGGAAGGCTAGCGGAGAGCACAGATACGCAGTATTTT. Amino acids: CASSVGRLAESTDTQYF. Supplemented by reference TRBV9 and TRBJ2-3, the full variable domain reads DSGVTQTPKHLITATGQRVTLRCSPRSGDLSVYWYQQSLDQGLQFLIQYYNGEERAKGNILERFSAQQFPDLHSELNLSSLELGDSALYFCASSVGRLAESTDTQYFGPGTRLTVL.

The V and J genes are TRBV5-1 and TRBJ1-1; D gene uncertain. V was trimmed by 4 bases and J by 1 base, leaving 14 bases between them. This CDR3 is 15 amino acids long. Germline CDR1 reads SGHRS; CDR2 reads YFSETQ. The CDR3 reads CASSTLAGSNTEAFF. DNA of the CDR3: TGCGCCAGCAGCACCCTGGCCGGATCGAACACTGAAGCTTTCTTT.

The rearrangement links TRBV9 to TRBJ2-1; D is ambiguous. V lost 0 bases and J lost 4, with 11 bases in between. Germline V gene data show CDR1 as SGDLS and CDR2 as YYNGEE. This CDR3 has 15 residues. In DNA form, the CDR3 reads TGTGCCAGCAGCGTAGCGCCCGGCAGTTACAATGAGCAGTTCTTC. Amino acid sequence: CASSVAPGSYNEQFF.

The V call is TRBV7-7, the J call TRBJ2-1; perhaps TRBD1 as D (5 bases). Germline V gene data show CDR1 as SSHAT and CDR2 as FNYEAQ (reference sequence). The CDR3 spans 16 residues. The germline V and J ends were trimmed by 1 base and 1 base, with 11 bases remaining between them. CDR3 DNA sequence: TGTGCCAGCAGCTTAGGGCAGGGTGAATCCTACAATGAGCAGTTCTTC. This encodes CASSLGQGESYNEQFF.

This clonotype has just a few counts. CDR3 nucleotide sequence: TGTGCCAGCAGCGTACTGGTTGGCAGGTCAGATACGCAGTATTTT. Amino acids: CASSVLVGRSDTQYF. The V and J genes are TRBV5-5 and TRBJ2-3; D call uncertain. The V end was cut by 4 bases, the J end by 4 bases, with 16 bases between. The length of the CDR3 is 15 residues. Germline assignment: CDR1 SGHKS and CDR2 YYEKEE (reference sequence).